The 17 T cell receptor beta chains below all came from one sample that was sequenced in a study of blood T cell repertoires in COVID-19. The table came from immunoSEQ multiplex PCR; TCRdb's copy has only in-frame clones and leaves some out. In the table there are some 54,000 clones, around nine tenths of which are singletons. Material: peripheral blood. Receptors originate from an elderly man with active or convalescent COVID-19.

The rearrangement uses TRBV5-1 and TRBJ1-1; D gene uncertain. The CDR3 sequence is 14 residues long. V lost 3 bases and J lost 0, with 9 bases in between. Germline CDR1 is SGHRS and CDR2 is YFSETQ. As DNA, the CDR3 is TGCGCCAGCAGCTCGGACGGGATGAACACTGAAGCTTTCTTT. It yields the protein CASSSDGMNTEAFF.

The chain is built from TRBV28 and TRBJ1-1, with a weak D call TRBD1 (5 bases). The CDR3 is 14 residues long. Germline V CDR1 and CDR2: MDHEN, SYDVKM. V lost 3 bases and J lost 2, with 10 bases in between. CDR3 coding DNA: TGTGCCAGCAGTTTCTCCGACAGAAACACTGAAGCTTTCTTT. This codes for CASSFSDRNTEAFF. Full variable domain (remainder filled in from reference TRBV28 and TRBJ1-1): DVKVTQSSRYLVKRTGEKVFLECVQDMDHENMFWYRQDPGLGLRLIYFSYDVKMKEKGDIPEGYSVSREKKERFSLILESASTNQTSMYLCASSFSDRNTEAFFGQGTRLTVV.

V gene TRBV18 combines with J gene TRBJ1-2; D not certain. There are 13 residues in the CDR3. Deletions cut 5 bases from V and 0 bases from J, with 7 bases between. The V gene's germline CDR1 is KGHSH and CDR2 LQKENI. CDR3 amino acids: CASSEGPNYGYTF. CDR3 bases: TGTGCCAGCTCAGAGGGTCCTAACTATGGCTACACCTTC.

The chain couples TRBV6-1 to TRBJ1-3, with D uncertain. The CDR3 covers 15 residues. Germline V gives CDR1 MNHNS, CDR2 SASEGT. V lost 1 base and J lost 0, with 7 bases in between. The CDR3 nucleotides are TGTGCCAGCAGTGAAGATCCGAGCTCTGGAAACACCATATATTTT. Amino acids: CASSEDPSSGNTIYF.

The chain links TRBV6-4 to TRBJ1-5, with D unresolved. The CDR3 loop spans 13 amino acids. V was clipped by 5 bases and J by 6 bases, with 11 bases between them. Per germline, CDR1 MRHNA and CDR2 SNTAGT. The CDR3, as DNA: TGTGCCAGCAGTCCGGAGACCTTTCAGCCCCAGCATTTT. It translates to CASSPETFQPQHF.

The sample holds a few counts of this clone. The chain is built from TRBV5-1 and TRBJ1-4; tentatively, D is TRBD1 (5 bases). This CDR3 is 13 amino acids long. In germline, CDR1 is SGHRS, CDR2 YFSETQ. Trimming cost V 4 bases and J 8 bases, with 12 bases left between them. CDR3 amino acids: CASSRPGREKLFF. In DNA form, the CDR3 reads TGCGCCAGCAGCCGGCCAGGGAGGGAAAAACTGTTTTTT.

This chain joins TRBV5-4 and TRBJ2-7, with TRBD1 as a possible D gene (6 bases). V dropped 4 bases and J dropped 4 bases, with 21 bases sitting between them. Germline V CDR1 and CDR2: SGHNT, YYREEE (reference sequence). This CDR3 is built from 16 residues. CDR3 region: CASSLTPYRVDYEQYF. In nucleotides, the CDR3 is TGTGCCAGCAGCCTAACGCCCTACAGGGTGGATTACGAGCAGTACTTC.

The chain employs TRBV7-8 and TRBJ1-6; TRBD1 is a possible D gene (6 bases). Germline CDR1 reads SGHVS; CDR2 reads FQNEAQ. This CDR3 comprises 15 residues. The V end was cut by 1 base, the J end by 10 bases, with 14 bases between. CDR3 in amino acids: CASSLVAGAESPLHF. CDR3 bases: TGTGCCAGCAGCTTAGTAGCGGGGGCGGAATCACCCCTCCACTTT.

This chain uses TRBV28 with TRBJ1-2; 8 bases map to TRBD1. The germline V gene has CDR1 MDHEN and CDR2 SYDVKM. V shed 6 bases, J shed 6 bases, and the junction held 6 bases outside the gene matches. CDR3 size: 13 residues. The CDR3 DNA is TGTGCCAGCAGCCAGGACAGGGCGAATGGCTACACCTTC. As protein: CASSQDRANGYTF.

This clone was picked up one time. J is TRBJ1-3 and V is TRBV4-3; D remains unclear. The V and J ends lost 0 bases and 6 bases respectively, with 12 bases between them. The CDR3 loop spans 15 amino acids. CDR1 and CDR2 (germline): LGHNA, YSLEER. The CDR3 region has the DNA TGCGCCAGCAGCCAAGATAGCGGGCAGGAAAACACCATATATTTT. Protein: CASSQDSGQENTIYF.

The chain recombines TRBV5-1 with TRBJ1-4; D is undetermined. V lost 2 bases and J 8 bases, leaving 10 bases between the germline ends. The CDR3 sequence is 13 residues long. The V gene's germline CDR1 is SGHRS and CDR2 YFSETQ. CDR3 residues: CASSFEGEEKLFF. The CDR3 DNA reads TGCGCCAGCAGCTTCGAGGGTGAAGAAAAACTGTTTTTT.

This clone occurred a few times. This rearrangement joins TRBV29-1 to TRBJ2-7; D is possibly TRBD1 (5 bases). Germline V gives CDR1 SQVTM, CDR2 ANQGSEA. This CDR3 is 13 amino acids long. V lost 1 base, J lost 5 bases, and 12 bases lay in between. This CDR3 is CSVEGQGYHEQYF. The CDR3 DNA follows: TGCAGCGTTGAAGGGCAGGGCTACCACGAGCAGTACTTC.

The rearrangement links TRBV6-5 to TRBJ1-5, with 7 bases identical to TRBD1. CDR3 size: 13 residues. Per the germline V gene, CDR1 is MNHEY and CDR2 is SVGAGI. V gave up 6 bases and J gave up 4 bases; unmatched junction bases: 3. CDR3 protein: CASRAGQNQPQHF. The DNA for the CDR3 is TGTGCCAGCAGGGCGGGACAGAATCAGCCCCAGCATTTT.

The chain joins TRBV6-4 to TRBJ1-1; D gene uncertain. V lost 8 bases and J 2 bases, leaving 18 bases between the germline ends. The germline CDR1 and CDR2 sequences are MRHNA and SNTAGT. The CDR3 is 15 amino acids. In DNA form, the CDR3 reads TGTGCCAGCGCTGACCCTGGGCAGAGAAACACTGAAGCTTTCTTT. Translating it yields CASADPGQRNTEAFF.

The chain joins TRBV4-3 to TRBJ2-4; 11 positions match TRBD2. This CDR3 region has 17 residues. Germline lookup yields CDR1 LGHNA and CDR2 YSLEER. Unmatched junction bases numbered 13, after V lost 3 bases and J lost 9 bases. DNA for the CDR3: TGCGCCAGCAGCCACGAAATTAGCGGGGGGGCCCTAGGCATTCAGTACTTC. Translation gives CASSHEISGGALGIQYF.

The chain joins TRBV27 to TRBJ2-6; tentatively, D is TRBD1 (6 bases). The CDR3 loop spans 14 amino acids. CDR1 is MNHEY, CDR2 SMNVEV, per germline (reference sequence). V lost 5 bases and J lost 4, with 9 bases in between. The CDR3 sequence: CASSTGTGANVLTF. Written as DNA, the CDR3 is TGTGCCAGCAGTACAGGGACCGGGGCCAACGTCCTGACTTTC.

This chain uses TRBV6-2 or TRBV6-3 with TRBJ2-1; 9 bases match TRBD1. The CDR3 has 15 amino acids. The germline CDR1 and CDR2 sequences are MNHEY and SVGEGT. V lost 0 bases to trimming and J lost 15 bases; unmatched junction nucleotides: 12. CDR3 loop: CASSYSGQGGQPVFF. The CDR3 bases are TGTGCCAGCAGTTACTCGGGACAGGGCGGGCAACCGGTGTTCTTC.